A selection of T cell receptor beta chains follows, all from one sample in a study of blood T cell repertoires in COVID-19. Only in-frame clones appear in the TCRdb table, and some are missing; sequencing was by immunoSEQ multiplex PCR. The sample contains roughly 150,000 clones, around 88% of which appear only once. Material: peripheral blood. These receptors originate from a human donor in a cohort sampled during active COVID-19. CDR3s include the opening cysteine and the closing phenylalanine or tryptophan. A D gene is named only where the DNA matches it firmly. Not all rows give a size; the values are once, few, many and, for expanded clones, a class.

NA	TRBV3-1/TRBV3-2	NA	TRBJ2-7	CASSQGAGNTYEQYF	TGTGCCAGCAGCCAAGGTGCAGGAAATACCTACGAGCAGTACTTC
TRBD1	TRBV16	NA	TRBJ1-6	CASSPRGTGMSPLHF	TGTGCCAGCAGCCCTCGTGGGACAGGGATGTCACCCCTCCACTTT
TRBD2	TRBV9	NA	TRBJ2-3	CASSLHSLAGGADTQYF	TGTGCCAGCAGCCTACACAGTCTAGCGGGGGGAGCAGATACGCAGTATTTT
TRBD2	TRBV6-2/TRBV6-3	NA	TRBJ2-7	CASSVREGGEQYF	TGTGCCAGCAGCGTCCGGGAGGGCGGCGAGCAGTACTTC
TRBD1	TRBV3-1/TRBV3-2	NA	TRBJ1-4	CASSIRGRGAEKLFF	TGTGCCAGCAGCATCAGGGGGCGCGGCGCTGAAAAACTGTTTTTT
NA	TRBV10-3	once	TRBJ1-3	CAISPKSEPGTGNTIYF	TGTGCCATCAGCCCTAAAAGTGAACCGGGGACTGGAAACACCATATATTTT
TRBD2	TRBV7-9	NA	TRBJ2-3	CASSSTSGGPTDTQYF	TGTGCCAGCAGTTCGACTAGCGGGGGGCCTACAGATACGCAGTATTTT
NA	TRBV18	few	TRBJ1-2	CASSALAGTLNYGYTF	TGTGCCAGCTCAGCCTTAGCCGGGACTCTTAACTATGGCTACACCTTC
TRBD2	TRBV14	NA	TRBJ2-7	CASNRAGASYEQYF	TGTGCCAGCAATCGAGCGGGAGCCTCCTACGAGCAGTACTTC
NA	TRBV14	NA	TRBJ1-1	CASSQVSIMNTEAFF	TGTGCCAGCAGCCAAGTGTCAATCATGAACACTGAAGCTTTCTTT
NA	TRBV6-5	NA	TRBJ1-3	CASRQGSGNTIYF	TGTGCCAGCAGGCAGGGCTCTGGAAACACCATATATTTT
NA	TRBV5-1	NA	TRBJ1-1	CASSLNSMNTEAFF	TGCGCCAGCAGCTTGAACAGCATGAACACTGAAGCTTTCTTT
NA	TRBV5-1	NA	TRBJ2-1	CASSFSGNEQFF	TGCGCCAGCAGCTTTAGTGGCAATGAGCAGTTCTTC
TRBD2	TRBV2	NA	TRBJ2-7	CASRGSGGPYEQYF	TGTGCCAGCAGGGGGTCGGGGGGACCCTACGAGCAGTACTTC
NA	TRBV7-3	NA	TRBJ1-1	CASSLTLTGSAFF	TGTGCCAGCAGCTTAACGTTGACAGGTAGCGCTTTCTTT
NA	TRBV2	NA	TRBJ1-1	CASRLQGHTEAFF	TGTGCCAGCAGACTACAGGGACACACTGAAGCTTTCTTT
TRBD1	TRBV27	NA	TRBJ1-1	CASRARGTEAFF	TGTGCCAGCAGGGCCAGGGGGACTGAAGCTTTCTTT
TRBD2	TRBV13	NA	TRBJ2-7	CASSSSSGWGVEQYF	TGTGCCAGCAGCTCTTCTAGCGGGTGGGGGGTCGAGCAGTACTTC
NA	TRBV20-1	NA	TRBJ1-2	CSASRREGGYGYTF	TGCAGTGCTAGTCGCCGGGAGGGAGGCTATGGCTACACCTTC
TRBD1	TRBV6-6	once	TRBJ2-1	CASSPSEGQGRVWGYNEQFF	TGTGCCAGCAGTCCATCCGAGGGACAGGGGCGGGTTTGGGGATACAATGAGCAGTTCTTC
NA	TRBV7-2	NA	TRBJ2-3	CASSLMGGGPDTQYF	TGTGCCAGCAGCCTAATGGGGGGGGGCCCAGATACGCAGTATTTT
TRBD1	TRBV10-3	NA	TRBJ1-2	CAISESGTVYNYGYTF	TGTGCCATCAGTGAGTCGGGGACAGTTTATAACTATGGCTACACCTTC
TRBD1	TRBV7-8	NA	TRBJ2-3	CASSTPGQRYTQYF	TGTGCCAGCAGCACCCCGGGACAGAGGTATACGCAGTATTTT
TRBD2	TRBV5-4	NA	TRBJ2-5	CASSLPGRGNQETQYF	TGTGCCAGCAGCCTGCCGGGGCGGGGGAACCAAGAGACCCAGTACTTC
TRBD2	TRBV5-4	NA	TRBJ2-3	CASRPIGLAGGSTDTQYF	TGTGCCAGCAGACCTATCGGTCTAGCGGGGGGGAGCACAGATACGCAGTATTTT
TRBD1	TRBV9	NA	TRBJ1-2	CASSPRTGDYGYTF	TGTGCCAGCAGCCCCCGGACAGGGGACTATGGCTACACCTTC
NA	TRBV6-1	NA	TRBJ2-7	CASSEPQARYEQYF	TGTGCCAGCAGTGAACCACAGGCGCGATACGAGCAGTACTTC
NA	TRBV15	few	TRBJ2-3	CATSTPRGGTSTDTQYF	TGTGCCACCAGCACCCCGCGCGGTGGCACTAGCACAGATACGCAGTATTTT
TRBD2	TRBV3-1/TRBV3-2	NA	TRBJ2-1	CASSFGLADTYNEQFF	TGTGCCAGCAGCTTCGGACTAGCGGATACCTACAATGAGCAGTTCTTC
NA	TRBV4-1	NA	TRBJ2-5	CASSQEGFQETQYF	TGCGCCAGCAGCCAGGAGGGCTTCCAAGAGACCCAGTACTTC
NA	TRBV3-1/TRBV3-2	NA	TRBJ1-1	CASSHGQGFTEAFF	TGTGCCAGCAGCCATGGGCAGGGGTTCACTGAAGCTTTCTTT
NA	TRBV2	NA	TRBJ2-7	CASMEGMSYEQYF	TGTGCCAGCATGGAGGGTATGAGCTACGAGCAGTACTTC
NA	TRBV3-1/TRBV3-2	NA	TRBJ2-7	CASSQDRGGQYF	TGTGCCAGCAGCCAAGATAGGGGAGGGCAGTACTTC
NA	TRBV5-6	NA	TRBJ2-7	CASSFSGSPYEQYF	TGTGCCAGCAGCTTTAGCGGATCACCCTACGAGCAGTACTTC
TRBD2	TRBV9	NA	TRBJ2-5	CASSVAVGLGGETQYF	TGTGCCAGCAGCGTAGCTGTTGGTCTGGGAGGGGAGACCCAGTACTTC
NA	TRBV16	NA	TRBJ2-1	CASSQYVEADNEQFF	TGTGCCAGCAGCCAATATGTGGAGGCCGACAATGAGCAGTTCTTC
NA	TRBV28	NA	TRBJ1-5	CASSRGGSNQPQHF	TGTGCCAGCAGCCGCGGGGGAAGCAATCAGCCCCAGCATTTT
NA	TRBV29-1	NA	TRBJ2-3	CSALGGREAADTQYF	TGCAGCGCCCTGGGGGGGCGCGAAGCAGCAGATACGCAGTATTTT
TRBD1	TRBV11-2	NA	TRBJ1-2	CASSLEARDRSYGYTF	TGTGCCAGCAGCTTAGAGGCGAGGGACAGATCCTATGGCTACACCTTC
NA	TRBV28	NA	TRBJ1-2	CASSLIEGIYGYTF	TGTGCCAGCAGTTTGATAGAGGGAATCTATGGCTACACCTTC
TRBD2	TRBV5-1	once	TRBJ2-7	CASSLARGTSGLYEQYF	TGCGCCAGCAGCTTGGCTAGGGGTACTAGCGGTCTCTACGAGCAGTACTTC
NA	TRBV6-1	few	TRBJ1-2	CASSEGAGDGYTF	TGTGCCAGCAGTGAAGGGGCGGGGGATGGCTACACCTTC
TRBD1	TRBV9	NA	TRBJ2-5	CASSAGTGGLQETQYF	TGTGCCAGCAGCGCCGGGACAGGGGGGTTGCAAGAGACCCAGTACTTC
TRBD1	TRBV14	NA	TRBJ2-5	CASSQDLRTGQETQYF	TGTGCCAGCAGCCAAGATCTTCGGACAGGTCAAGAGACCCAGTACTTC
TRBD2	TRBV19	NA	TRBJ2-7	CASGSSGGGYEQYF	TGTGCCAGTGGTAGCTCGGGAGGGGGCTACGAGCAGTACTTC
NA	TRBV10-3	NA	TRBJ2-1	CASRRGTNNEQFF	TGTGCCAGTAGACGAGGCACGAACAATGAGCAGTTCTTC
TRBD1	TRBV28	NA	TRBJ2-1	CATTDRVYNEQFF	TGTGCCACCACGGACAGGGTCTACAATGAGCAGTTCTTC
NA	TRBV9	NA	TRBJ2-7	CASSVGHLESYEQYF	TGTGCCAGCAGCGTGGGTCACTTGGAGTCCTACGAGCAGTACTTC
TRBD2	TRBV11-3	NA	TRBJ2-7	CASSLEGSAGAYEQYF	TGTGCCAGCAGCTTAGAAGGGAGTGCGGGAGCCTACGAGCAGTACTTC
NA	TRBV6-6	NA	TRBJ2-2	CASSPPGGRGGMEAGELFF	TGTGCCAGCAGTCCCCCCGGAGGGAGGGGGGGAATGGAGGCCGGGGAGCTGTTTTTT
TRBD2	TRBV7-2	NA	TRBJ2-2	CASSPWTSANTGELFF	TGTGCCAGCAGCCCTTGGACTAGCGCGAACACCGGGGAGCTGTTTTTT
TRBD2	TRBV6-2/TRBV6-3	NA	TRBJ2-1	CASSTGLASSYNEQFF	TGTGCCAGCAGTACCGGACTAGCTTCCTCCTACAATGAGCAGTTCTTC
TRBD2	TRBV29-1	NA	TRBJ2-7	CSVDSSGGAGEQYF	TGCAGCGTTGATTCTAGCGGGGGGGCTGGTGAGCAGTACTTC
TRBD1	TRBV27	few	TRBJ1-5	CASSLRRTGGQPQHF	TGTGCCAGCAGTTTACGGAGGACAGGGGGTCAGCCCCAGCATTTT
TRBD1	TRBV7-2	NA	TRBJ1-1	CASSLRGRRVNTEAFF	TGTGCCAGCAGCTTAAGGGGGCGCAGGGTGAACACTGAAGCTTTCTTT